Below, 11 T cell receptor beta chains from the same sample are listed, as sequenced in a study of T cell changes during pregnancy in multiple sclerosis. The assay was immunoSEQ multiplex PCR, and TCRdb's table has in-frame clones only and misses some. Of approximately 13,000 clones in the sample, 85% to 90% are singletons; the top ten hold around 12%. The source was CD8+ T cells from peripheral blood mononuclear cells, collected after pregnancy. The source is a female donor in good health, enrolled as a control in a pregnancy study.

The V gene is TRBV7-9, the J gene TRBJ1-3; D ambiguous. The CDR3 is 15 residues long. With 5 bases removed from V and 0 bases from J, the gap between germline ends came to 11 bases. CDR1 and CDR2 (germline): SEHNR, FQNEAQ (reference sequence). The CDR3 region is CASSPLPSSGNTIYF. The CDR3 region has the DNA TGTGCCAGCAGCCCTCTTCCCAGCTCTGGAAACACCATATATTTT. Full variable domain (remainder filled in from reference TRBV7-9 and TRBJ1-3): DTGVSQNPRHKITKRGQNVTFRCDPISEHNRLYWYRQTLGQGPEFLTYFQNEAQLEKSRLLSDRFSAERPKGSFSTLEIQRTEQGDSAMYLCASSPLPSSGNTIYFGEGSWLTVV.

This clone was counted once. The chain links TRBV4-1 to TRBJ1-5; tentatively, D is TRBD1 (6 bases). This CDR3 spans 16 amino acids. Trimming removed 0 bases at V and 6 bases at J, with 15 bases between. The germline CDR1 and CDR2 sequences are MGHRA and YSYEKL. CDR3 loop: CASSQDSAGVGQPQHF. DNA for the CDR3: TGCGCCAGCAGCCAAGATTCGGCAGGGGTCGGTCAGCCCCAGCATTTT.

V gene TRBV27 combines with J gene TRBJ1-4; a weak D match, TRBD1 (6 bases). Trimming shortened V by 2 bases and J by 2 bases, and 12 bases separated the two germline ends. CDR3 length: 16 residues. CDR1 and CDR2 from the germline V gene are MNHEY and SMNVEV (reference sequence). This CDR3 is CASSLKGTGTNEKLFF. CDR3 in DNA: TGTGCCAGCAGTTTAAAGGGAACAGGGACTAATGAAAAACTGTTTTTT.

This sequence joins TRBV19 and TRBJ1-1; D is possibly TRBD1 (6 bases). V lost 5 bases to trimming and J lost 1 base, with 11 bases between them. The CDR3 totals 14 residues. Germline CDR1 LNHDA, CDR2 SQIVND (reference sequence). CDR3 sequence: CASSPPGQNTEAFF. For the CDR3, the DNA is TGTGCCAGTAGTCCCCCGGGACAGAACACTGAAGCTTTCTTT.

V usage is TRBV28 and J usage is TRBJ1-6, with a weak D call TRBD1 (6 bases). With 4 bases removed from V and 9 bases from J, the gap between germline ends came to 16 bases. The length of the CDR3 is 15 residues. Germline CDR1 reads MDHEN; CDR2 reads SYDVKM. CDR3 region: CASSSYQGYGSPLHF. Here the CDR3 DNA reads TGTGCCAGCAGTTCCTATCAGGGGTACGGTTCACCCCTCCACTTT.

The genes are TRBV6-5 and TRBJ1-2; D is unclear. In germline, CDR1 is MNHEY, CDR2 SVGAGI. The CDR3 extends over 12 amino acids. The V end lost 6 bases, the J end lost 0 bases, and 5 bases lay between the germline ends. The CDR3 nucleotides read TGTGCCAGCAGGAGAGCTAACTATGGCTACACCTTC. Its protein is CASRRANYGYTF.

This chain connects TRBV2 to TRBJ1-1; 8 bases align to TRBD1. This CDR3 is 16 amino acids long. The germline V gene has CDR1 SNHLY and CDR2 FYNNEI. Trimming cost V 1 base and J 2 bases; bases outside gene matches: 6. The CDR3 DNA follows: TGTGCCAGCAGTGAAGTTATGACAGGGGCAAACACTGAAGCTTTCTTT. Encoded protein: CASSEVMTGANTEAFF. The full variable domain, completed using reference TRBV2 and TRBJ1-1, is EPEVTQTPSHQVTQMGQEVILRCVPISNHLYFYWYRQILGQKVEFLVSFYNNEISEKSEIFDDQFSVERPDGSNFTLKIRSTKLEDSAMYFCASSEVMTGANTEAFFGQGTRLTVV.

In its sample, this clone is medium-sized. This rearrangement joins TRBV5-6 to TRBJ1-6; D remains unclear. This CDR3 spans 16 amino acids. V was trimmed by 0 bases and J by 4 bases, leaving 11 bases between them. In germline, CDR1 is SGHDT, CDR2 YYEEEE. The chain's CDR3 is CASSLDSNWYNSPLHF. Here the CDR3 DNA reads TGTGCCAGCAGCTTGGACTCCAACTGGTATAATTCACCCCTCCACTTT. Full variable domain (outside the CDR3, taken from reference TRBV5-6 and TRBJ1-6): DAGVTQSPTHLIKTRGQQVTLRCSPKSGHDTVSWYQQALGQGPQFIFQYYEEEERQRGNFPDRFSGHQFPNYSSELNVNALLLGDSALYLCASSLDSNWYNSPLHFGNGTRLTVT.

The J gene is TRBJ1-3, the V gene TRBV19, with no clear D. V lost 5 bases and J 3 bases, leaving 14 bases between the germline ends. Germline CDR1 is LNHDA and CDR2 is SQIVND (reference sequence). The CDR3 consists of 15 residues. CDR3 in DNA: TGTGCCAGTAGTCAACCCGGGAGCTTTGGAAACACCATATATTTT. This encodes CASSQPGSFGNTIYF.

This clone has a single count. J is TRBJ1-3 and V is TRBV15, with D tentatively TRBD1 (6 bases). CDR3 size: 17 residues. V shed 3 bases and J shed 0 bases, with 15 bases lying between them. Germline V lookup: CDR1 LNHNV, CDR2 YYDKDF (reference sequence). DNA for the CDR3: TGTGCCACCAGCAGTTACGACAGGATCTTCTCTGGAAACACCATATATTTT. Its translation: CATSSYDRIFSGNTIYF.

DNA for the CDR3: TGTGCCAGCAGGGACCAGGGTTACGAGCAGTACTTC. It codes for CASRDQGYEQYF. J is TRBJ2-7 and V is TRBV28; possible D gene TRBD1, 5 bases. Deletions cut 6 bases from V and 4 bases from J, with 10 bases between. The germline gives CDR1 MDHEN, CDR2 SYDVKM. This CDR3 has 12 amino acids.